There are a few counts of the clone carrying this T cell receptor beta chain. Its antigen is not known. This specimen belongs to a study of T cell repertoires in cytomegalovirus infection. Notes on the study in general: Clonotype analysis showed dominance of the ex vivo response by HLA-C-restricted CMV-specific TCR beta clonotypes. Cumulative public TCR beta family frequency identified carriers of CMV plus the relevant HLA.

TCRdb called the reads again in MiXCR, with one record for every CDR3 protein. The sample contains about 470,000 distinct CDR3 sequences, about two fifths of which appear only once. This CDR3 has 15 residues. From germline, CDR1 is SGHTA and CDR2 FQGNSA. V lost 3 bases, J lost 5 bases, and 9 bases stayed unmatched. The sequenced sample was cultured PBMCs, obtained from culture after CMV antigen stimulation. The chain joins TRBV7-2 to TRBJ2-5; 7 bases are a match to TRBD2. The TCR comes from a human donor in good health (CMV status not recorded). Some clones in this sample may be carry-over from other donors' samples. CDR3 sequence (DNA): TGTGCCAGCAGCTTTGATCGGGGGAGGGAGGAGACCCAGTACTTC. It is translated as CASSFDRGREETQYF.